The 27 T cell receptor beta chains below were found in one sample sequenced in a study of CD8 T cells in Susac syndrome. The authors reverse transcribed about 0.5 to 1 ug RNA with random hexamers. TCRdb re-analysed the immunoSEQ multiplex PCR reads in MiXCR, keeping a single row per CDR3 protein. Here the sample spans over 95,000 distinct CDR3 sequences, around 93% being singletons. The sequenced sample was CD8+ T cells from PBMCs. These receptors were collected from a human donor in good health.

This rearrangement joins TRBV6-5 to TRBJ2-7; D remains ambiguous. Per germline, CDR1 MNHEY and CDR2 SVGAGI. The CDR3 is made up of 13 amino acids. V was shortened by 2 bases and J by 3 bases, with 8 bases between the two germline ends. The CDR3 sequence is CASSYGINYEQYF. For the CDR3, the DNA is TGTGCCAGCAGTTACGGGATCAACTACGAGCAGTACTTC.

The chain couples TRBV29-1 to TRBJ1-1; D gene unclear. The CDR3 has 15 amino acids. Germline-derived CDR1 and CDR2 are SQVTM and ANQGSEA. Trimming removed 7 bases from V and 2 bases from J, with 20 bases in between. CDR3 sequence reads: CSARQSLNGNTEAFF. CDR3 nucleotides: TGCAGCGCCCGGCAGTCTCTAAATGGAAACACTGAAGCTTTCTTT. The entire variable domain, with the rest obtained from reference TRBV29-1 and TRBJ1-1, is as follows: SAVISQKPSRDICQRGTSLTIQCQVDSQVTMMFWYRQQPGQSLTLIATANQGSEATYESGFVIDKFPISRPNLTFSTLTVSNMSPEDSSIYLCSARQSLNGNTEAFFGQGTRLTVV.

The chain employs TRBV27 and TRBJ1-4; D uncertain. The CDR3 extends over 13 amino acids. The V gene's germline CDR1 is MNHEY and CDR2 SMNVEV (reference sequence). Trimming cost V 4 bases and J 4 bases, with 7 bases left between them. CDR3 loop: CASSSRLNEKLFF. DNA for the CDR3: TGTGCCAGCAGTTCTAGGCTTAATGAAAAACTGTTTTTT.

The chain employs TRBV27 and TRBJ2-5, with 11 positions matching TRBD2. Per the germline V gene, CDR1 is MNHEY and CDR2 is SMNVEV (reference sequence). V lost 5 bases and J lost 5; bases outside the gene matches: 4. The CDR3 extends over 14 amino acids. The CDR3: CASSPRTSGETQYF. The CDR3 nucleotides read TGTGCCAGCAGTCCCCGGACTAGCGGGGAGACCCAGTACTTC.

The CDR3 region has the DNA TGTGCCACCGGCGGATCCGGGACGTACAATCAGCCCCAGCATTTT. Translated: CATGGSGTYNQPQHF. The rearrangement uses TRBV6-2 or TRBV6-3 and TRBJ1-5, with D possibly matching TRBD1 (5 bases). The CDR3 consists of 15 residues. Germline lookup yields CDR1 MNHEY and CDR2 SVGEGT. V lost 10 bases and J 3 bases, leaving 19 bases between the germline ends.

The chain uses TRBV10-3 and TRBJ2-7, with a tentative D call TRBD2 (5 bases). Germline CDR1 is ENHRY and CDR2 is SYGVKD. This CDR3 contains 13 residues. Trimming removed 3 bases from V and 6 bases from J, with 12 bases in between. The CDR3 loop reads CAISDSGEGEQYF. The DNA of the CDR3 is TGTGCCATCAGTGATAGTGGAGAGGGCGAGCAGTACTTC.

This chain connects TRBV4-2 to TRBJ2-1, with D possibly called TRBD1 or TRBD2 (5 bases each). Germline V gives CDR1 LGHNA, CDR2 YNFKEQ. Trimming took 0 bases from V and 4 from J, leaving 16 bases between them. This CDR3 has 17 amino acids. The CDR3, as DNA: TGTGCCAGCAGCCAAGACTGGGGCGGGCCGCCTTACAATGAGCAGTTCTTC. Encoded protein: CASSQDWGGPPYNEQFF.

The chain links TRBV5-4 to TRBJ2-5, with D perhaps assigned TRBD1 or TRBD2 (5 bases each). V lost 4 bases, J lost 5 bases, and 15 bases lay in between. The CDR3 totals 14 residues. Germline CDR1 and CDR2: SGHNT and YYREEE (reference sequence). The CDR3 here is CASSQWGSRETQYF. CDR3 sequence (DNA): TGTGCCAGCAGCCAGTGGGGGAGTAGGGAGACCCAGTACTTC.

This chain connects TRBV6-2 or TRBV6-3 to TRBJ2-1, with TRBD2 identical over 10 bases. The CDR3 length is 15 residues. CDR1 is MNHEY and CDR2 is SVGEGT in the germline V gene. Trimming cost V 5 bases and J 4 bases; bases outside gene matches: 5. The CDR3 DNA reads as TGTGCCAGCAGTCCGGGGACTAGCGAGTACAATGAGCAGTTCTTC. Its translation is CASSPGTSEYNEQFF.

CDR3 region: CASSLNEVSPNTEAFF. The CDR3 bases are TGCGCCAGCAGCTTAAATGAGGTCAGCCCGAACACTGAAGCTTTCTTT. The rearrangement links TRBV5-1 to TRBJ1-1; D uncertain. This CDR3 comprises 16 residues. CDR1 SGHRS and CDR2 YFSETQ come from the germline V gene. Trimming pared 2 bases from V and 1 base from J, leaving 15 bases between.

V is TRBV2 and J is TRBJ1-1; 8 positions match TRBD1. The J segment lost 4 bases and the V segment lost 8 bases, leaving 12 bases of the junction unmatched. This CDR3 has 15 residues. CDR1 is SNHLY and CDR2 is FYNNEI in the germline V gene. CDR3 DNA sequence: TGTGCCAGCCGAAAACAACAGGGGGTTGCCACTGAAGCTTTCTTT. It translates to CASRKQQGVATEAFF. The entire variable domain, with the rest obtained from reference TRBV2 and TRBJ1-1, is as follows: EPEVTQTPSHQVTQMGQEVILRCVPISNHLYFYWYRQILGQKVEFLVSFYNNEISEKSEIFDDQFSVERPDGSNFTLKIRSTKLEDSAMYFCASRKQQGVATEAFFGQGTRLTVV.

This clonotype was counted only a few times. The chain recombines TRBV3-1 with TRBJ2-7, with D perhaps matching TRBD2 (6 bases). Germline V gives CDR1 LGHDT, CDR2 YNNKEL (reference sequence). The CDR3 consists of 15 residues. Trimming stripped 0 bases from V and 6 bases from J, with 15 bases between. CDR3 sequence: CASSQEPRGGSEQYF. The DNA of the CDR3 is TGTGCCAGCAGCCAAGAGCCAAGGGGAGGATCCGAGCAGTACTTC.

The rearrangement links TRBV7-9 to TRBJ2-2, with D possibly TRBD1 on 5 matching bases. Trimming removed 10 bases from V and 0 bases from J, with 9 bases in between. Germline V gene sequence: CDR1 SEHNR, CDR2 FQNEAQ (reference sequence). The CDR3 is made up of 13 amino acids. The CDR3 loop reads CAIDRPNTGELFF. DNA for the CDR3: TGTGCCATAGACAGACCGAACACCGGGGAGCTGTTTTTT.

This chain uses TRBV6-1 with TRBJ1-1; 9 nucleotides align to TRBD1. The CDR3 runs 17 residues. Germline assignment: CDR1 MNHNS and CDR2 SASEGT. After removal of 7 bases from V and 5 bases from J, the junction contained 17 bases not matched to a gene. The CDR3 spells CASTSQPGQGRGTEAFF. The CDR3 nucleotides are TGTGCCAGCACCTCCCAACCGGGACAGGGCCGGGGGACTGAAGCTTTCTTT.

Only a few counts were recorded for this clonotype. The J gene is TRBJ2-5, the V gene TRBV7-2; D remains ambiguous. This CDR3 contains 13 residues. Trimming took 3 bases from V and 4 from J, leaving 9 bases between them. Looked up from germline, CDR1 is SGHTA and CDR2 is FQGNSA. The CDR3 loop reads CASSLGLRETQYF. The DNA of the CDR3 is TGTGCCAGCAGCTTGGGATTGAGAGAGACCCAGTACTTC.

J is TRBJ1-1 and V is TRBV3-1, with TRBD1 as a possible D gene (6 bases). The V end was cut by 1 base, the J end by 4 bases, with 10 bases between. This CDR3 has 14 residues. The germline gives CDR1 LGHDT, CDR2 YNNKEL (reference sequence). The CDR3 nucleotides read TGTGCCAGCAGCCAAGGTAGGGGGAGCACTGAAGCTTTCTTT. Encoded protein: CASSQGRGSTEAFF. The full variable domain, in which reference TRBV3-1 and TRBJ1-1 provide the parts outside the CDR3, is DTAVSQTPKYLVTQMGNDKSIKCEQNLGHDTMYWYKQDSKKFLKIMFSYNNKELIINETVPNRFSPKSPDKAHLNLHINSLELGDSAVYFCASSQGRGSTEAFFGQGTRLTVV.

The genes are TRBV5-4 and TRBJ2-7; 8 positions match TRBD1. V gave up 2 bases and J gave up 5 bases; unmatched junction bases: 9. CDR1 is SGHNT, CDR2 YYREEE, per germline (reference sequence). The CDR3 is made up of 15 amino acids. CDR3 coding DNA: TGTGCCAGCAGCTTAGGACAGGGTTTGATCGACGAGCAGTACTTC. Amino acids: CASSLGQGLIDEQYF.

The chain is built from TRBV6-2 or TRBV6-3 and TRBJ1-2, with 11 bases that match TRBD1. This CDR3 comprises 15 residues. The ends lost 2 bases at V and 7 bases at J; junction bases unmatched: 6. Germline lookup yields CDR1 MNHEY and CDR2 SVGEGT. Here the CDR3 DNA reads TGTGCCAGCAGTTACCTCGGGACAGGGGGAGGTGGCTACACCTTC. Protein product: CASSYLGTGGGGYTF.

The chain is built from TRBV19 and TRBJ2-3, with D hard to call. Germline V lookup: CDR1 LNHDA, CDR2 SQIVND (reference sequence). The germline V and J ends were trimmed by 8 bases and 1 base, with 10 bases remaining between them. The CDR3 totals 13 residues. The CDR3 DNA reads TGTGCCAGTTCTGTAACAGGCACAGATACGCAGTATTTT. Translated: CASSVTGTDTQYF.

V usage is TRBV12-3 or TRBV12-4 and J usage is TRBJ2-5; possible D gene TRBD1, 6 bases. This CDR3 comprises 12 residues. V was shortened by 6 bases and J by 4 bases, with 9 bases between the two germline ends. CDR3 loop: CASRTGSETQYF. Here the CDR3 DNA reads TGTGCCAGCAGGACAGGCTCAGAGACCCAGTACTTC.

The gene calls are TRBV6-6 and TRBJ1-5; 7 bases are a match to TRBD1. V lost 6 bases and J lost 1; bases outside the gene matches: 9. Germline V gene lookup returns CDR1 MNHNY and CDR2 SVGAGI (reference sequence). The CDR3 is 16 amino acids. The CDR3 sequence: CASRTDRAKSNQPQHF. The DNA for the CDR3 is TGTGCCAGCAGGACCGACAGGGCTAAGAGCAATCAGCCCCAGCATTTT.

CDR3 nucleotide sequence: TGTGCCAGCTCACCGCCGGGGGGTCGGGACAATGAGCAGTTCTTC. It codes for CASSPPGGRDNEQFF. This chain uses TRBV18 with TRBJ2-1, with TRBD2 matching over 7 bases. CDR1 is KGHSH, CDR2 LQKENI, per germline. Trimming cost V 3 bases and J 5 bases; bases outside gene matches: 7. The CDR3 has 15 amino acids.

The genes are TRBV15 and TRBJ2-1, with 7 positions matching TRBD1. Losses at the gene ends were 5 bases for V and 5 bases for J; bases not matched to a gene: 3. Looked up from germline, CDR1 is LNHNV and CDR2 is YYDKDF (reference sequence). The CDR3 consists of 13 residues. The CDR3 sequence is CATSGGQDNEQFF. The CDR3 DNA is TGTGCCACCAGCGGTGGACAGGACAATGAGCAGTTCTTC.

The V and J genes are TRBV28 and TRBJ1-2; D unresolved. The CDR3 loop spans 11 amino acids. V lost 5 bases and J 8 bases, leaving 9 bases between the germline ends. Looked up from germline, CDR1 is MDHEN and CDR2 is SYDVKM. The CDR3 is CASSSQLGYTF. The DNA of the CDR3 is TGTGCCAGCAGTAGCCAGTTGGGCTACACCTTC.

The CDR3 coding sequence is TGTGCCAGCAGTGAAATAGCGGGGGGGCCCGGGCAGTTCTTC. This sequence encodes CASSEIAGGPGQFF. The chain combines TRBV2 with TRBJ2-1; 11 bases agree with TRBD2. This CDR3 is 14 amino acids long. Trimming at V came to 2 bases and at J to 12 bases, leaving 6 bases not matched to a gene. Germline V gives CDR1 SNHLY, CDR2 FYNNEI.

The chain combines TRBV7-9 with TRBJ1-4; perhaps TRBD1 as D (5 bases). The CDR3 contains 17 residues. The V end was cut by 7 bases, the J end by 3 bases, with 21 bases between. Germline loops: CDR1 SEHNR, CDR2 FQNEAQ (reference sequence). In DNA, the CDR3 is TGTGCCAGCAACACACCCGGAGCGAGGGACGCTAATGAAAAACTGTTTTTT. Protein product: CASNTPGARDANEKLFF.

The chain is built from TRBV29-1 and TRBJ1-1; 7 bases match TRBD1. The CDR3 has 12 residues. Germline lookup yields CDR1 SQVTM and CDR2 ANQGSEA. V lost 8 bases, J lost 2 bases, and 5 bases stayed unmatched. CDR3 in amino acids: CSMGQTNTEAFF. For the CDR3, the DNA is TGCAGCATGGGACAGACAAACACTGAAGCTTTCTTT.